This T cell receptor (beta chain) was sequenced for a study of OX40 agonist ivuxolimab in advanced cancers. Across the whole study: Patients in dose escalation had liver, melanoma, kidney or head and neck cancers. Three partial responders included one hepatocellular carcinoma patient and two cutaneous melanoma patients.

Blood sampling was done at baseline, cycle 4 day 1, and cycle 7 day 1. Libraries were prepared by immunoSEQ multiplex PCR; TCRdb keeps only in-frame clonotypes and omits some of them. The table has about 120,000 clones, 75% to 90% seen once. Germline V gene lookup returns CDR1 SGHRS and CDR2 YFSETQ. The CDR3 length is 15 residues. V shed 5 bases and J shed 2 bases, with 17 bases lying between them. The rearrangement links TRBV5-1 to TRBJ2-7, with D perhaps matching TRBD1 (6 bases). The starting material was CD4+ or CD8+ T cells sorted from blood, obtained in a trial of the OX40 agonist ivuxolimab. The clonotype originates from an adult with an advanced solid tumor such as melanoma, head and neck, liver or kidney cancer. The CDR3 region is CASSLLGQRTYEQYF. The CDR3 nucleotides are TGCGCCAGCAGTTTACTCGGACAGCGTACCTACGAGCAGTACTTC.